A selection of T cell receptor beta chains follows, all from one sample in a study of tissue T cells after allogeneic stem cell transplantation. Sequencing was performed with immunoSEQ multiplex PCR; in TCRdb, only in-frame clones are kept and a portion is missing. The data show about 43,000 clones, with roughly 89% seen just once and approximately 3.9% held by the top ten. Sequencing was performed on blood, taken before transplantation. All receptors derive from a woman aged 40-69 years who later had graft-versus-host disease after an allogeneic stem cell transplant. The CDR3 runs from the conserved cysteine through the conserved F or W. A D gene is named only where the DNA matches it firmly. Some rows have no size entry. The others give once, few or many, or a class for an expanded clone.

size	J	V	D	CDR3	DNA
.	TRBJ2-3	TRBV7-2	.	CASSLSLGSGGDTQYF	TGTGCCAGCAGCCTATCCCTAGGGTCCGGGGGAGATACGCAGTATTTT
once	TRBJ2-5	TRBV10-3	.	CAISESGGPETQYF	TGTGCCATCAGTGAGTCAGGGGGGCCAGAGACCCAGTACTTC
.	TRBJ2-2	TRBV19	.	CASSRGSGELFF	TGTGCCAGTAGCCGAGGATCCGGGGAGCTGTTTTTT
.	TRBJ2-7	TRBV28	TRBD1	CASRLGQRSYEQYF	TGTGCCAGCAGACTGGGACAGAGGAGCTACGAGCAGTACTTC
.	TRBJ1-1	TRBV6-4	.	CASSGRSPAGTLEAFF	TGTGCCAGCAGTGGAAGGAGCCCCGCAGGGACCCTTGAAGCTTTCTTT
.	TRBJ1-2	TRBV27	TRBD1	CASSSQLNRGGYTF	TGTGCCAGCAGTTCTCAGCTTAACAGGGGTGGCTACACCTTC
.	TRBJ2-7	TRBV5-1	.	CASSLERDEQYF	TGCGCCAGCAGCTTGGAAAGGGATGAGCAGTACTTC
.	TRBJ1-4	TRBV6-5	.	CASSRKGPYYEKLFF	TGTGCCAGCAGCCGGAAGGGGCCCTATTATGAAAAACTGTTTTTT
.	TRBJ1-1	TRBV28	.	CASGGELEAFF	TGTGCCTCGGGTGGGGAGCTTGAAGCTTTCTTT
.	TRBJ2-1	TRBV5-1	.	CASSPGTPYNEQFF	TGCGCCAGCAGCCCCGGGACACCCTACAATGAGCAGTTCTTC
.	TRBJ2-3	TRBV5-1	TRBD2	CASSLSGRGTDTQYF	TGCGCCAGCAGCTTAAGCGGGAGGGGCACAGATACGCAGTATTTT
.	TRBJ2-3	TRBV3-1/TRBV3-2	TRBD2	CASSQTGTSALGTDTQYF	TGTGCCAGCAGCCAAACCGGGACTAGCGCGCTCGGGACAGATACGCAGTATTTT
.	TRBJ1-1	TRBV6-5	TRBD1	CASSPDRADTEAFF	TGTGCCAGCAGTCCGGACAGGGCCGACACTGAAGCTTTCTTT
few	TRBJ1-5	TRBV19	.	CASSKTGVLLNGQPQHF	TGTGCCAGTAGCAAGACAGGTGTTTTGCTCAACGGTCAGCCCCAGCATTTT
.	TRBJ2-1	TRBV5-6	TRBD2	CASSFVAGGPGEQFF	TGTGCCAGCAGCTTCGTAGCGGGAGGGCCGGGTGAGCAGTTCTTC
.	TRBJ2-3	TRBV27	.	CASSWPGTDTQYF	TGTGCCAGCAGTTGGCCGGGGACAGATACGCAGTATTTT
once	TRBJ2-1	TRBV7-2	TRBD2	CASSLTSGRSTRSYNEQFF	TGTGCCAGCAGCCTTACTAGCGGGAGGTCTACGAGGTCCTACAATGAGCAGTTCTTC
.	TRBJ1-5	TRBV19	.	CASSQGNSNQPQHF	TGTGCCAGTAGCCAGGGAAATAGCAATCAGCCCCAGCATTTT
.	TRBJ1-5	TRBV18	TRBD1	CASSPGTGGAQPQHF	TGTGCCAGCTCTCCCGGGACAGGGGGTGCTCAGCCCCAGCATTTT
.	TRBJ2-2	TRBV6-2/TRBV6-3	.	CASSHKQETGELFF	TGTGCCAGCAGTCACAAGCAGGAAACCGGGGAGCTGTTTTTT
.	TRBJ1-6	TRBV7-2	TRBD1	CASSYLDRGGSPLHF	TGTGCCAGCAGCTACCTGGACAGGGGTGGTTCACCCCTCCACTTT
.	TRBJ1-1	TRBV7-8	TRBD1	CASSTVRGGRYTEAFF	TGTGCCAGCAGCACGGTTCGAGGGGGCAGATACACTGAAGCTTTCTTT
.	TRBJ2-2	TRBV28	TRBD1	CASSPRDRLVTGELFF	TGTGCCAGCAGTCCCCGGGACAGGCTAGTTACCGGGGAGCTGTTTTTT
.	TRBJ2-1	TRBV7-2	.	CASSPGTGEQFF	TGTGCCAGCAGCCCCGGGACTGGTGAGCAGTTCTTC
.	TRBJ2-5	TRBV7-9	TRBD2	CASSSSAGVTQETQYF	TGTGCCAGCAGCTCCTCCGCGGGGGTCACCCAAGAGACCCAGTACTTC
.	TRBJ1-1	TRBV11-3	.	CASSLPQGNATMNTEAFF	TGTGCCAGCAGCTTACCCCAGGGAAACGCAACTATGAACACTGAAGCTTTCTTT
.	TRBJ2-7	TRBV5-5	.	CASSHSGTTTYEQYF	TGTGCCAGCAGCCACTCCGGGACCACTACCTACGAGCAGTACTTC
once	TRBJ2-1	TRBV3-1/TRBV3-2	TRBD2	CASSTSGRSNNEQFF	TGTGCCAGCAGCACTAGCGGGAGGAGCAACAATGAGCAGTTCTTC
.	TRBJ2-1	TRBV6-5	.	CASSLGGSYNEQFF	TGTGCCAGCAGTCTAGGGGGTTCCTACAATGAGCAGTTCTTC
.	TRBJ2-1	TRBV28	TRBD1	CASSLVTGASYNEQFF	TGTGCCAGCAGTTTGGTAACAGGGGCCTCCTACAATGAGCAGTTCTTC
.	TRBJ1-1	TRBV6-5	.	CASSWTVSRSTEAFF	TGTGCCAGCAGCTGGACAGTAAGTAGGAGCACTGAAGCTTTCTTT
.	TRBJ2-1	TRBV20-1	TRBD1	CSASRDRDRQGEQFF	TGCAGTGCTAGTCGGGACAGGGATCGTCAGGGTGAGCAGTTCTTC
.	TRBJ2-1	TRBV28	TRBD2	CASSLRGTSGREIFNEQFF	TGTGCCAGCAGCTTGCGTGGGACTAGCGGGAGGGAAATCTTCAATGAGCAGTTCTTC
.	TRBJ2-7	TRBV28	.	CASSTTGQGYEQYF	TGTGCCAGCAGTACGACCGGCCAAGGCTACGAGCAGTACTTC
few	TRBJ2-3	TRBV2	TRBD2	CASRRLADTDTQYF	TGTGCCAGCAGACGACTAGCGGACACAGATACGCAGTATTTT
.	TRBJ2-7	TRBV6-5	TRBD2	CASRTVSGKTYEQYF	TGTGCCAGCCGAACTGTTAGCGGGAAAACCTACGAGCAGTACTTC
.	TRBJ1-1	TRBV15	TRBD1	CATSREQGLVAFF	TGTGCCACCAGCAGAGAACAGGGGTTGGTGGCTTTCTTT
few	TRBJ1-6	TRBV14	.	CASSQNQGQLNSPLHF	TGTGCCAGCAGCCAGAATCAAGGGCAGCTTAATTCACCCCTCCACTTT
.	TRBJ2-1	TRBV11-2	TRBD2	CASSPYQALGLAGGNEQFF	TGTGCCAGCAGCCCCTATCAGGCCCTGGGACTAGCGGGAGGGAATGAGCAGTTCTTC
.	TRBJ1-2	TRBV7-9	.	CASSRGDKGGYTF	TGTGCCAGCAGCCGGGGGGACAAAGGAGGCTACACCTTC
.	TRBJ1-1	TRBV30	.	CAWSLGWGNEAFF	TGTGCCTGGAGCCTGGGCTGGGGGAATGAAGCTTTCTTT
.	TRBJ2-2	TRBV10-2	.	CASKGPHTGELFF	TGCGCCAGCAAGGGACCACACACCGGGGAGCTGTTTTTT
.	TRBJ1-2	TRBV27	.	CASSHGQTVTYGYTF	TGTGCCAGCAGTCATGGCCAAACAGTGACCTATGGCTACACCTTC
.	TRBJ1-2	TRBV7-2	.	CASSLSGGGRGYTF	TGTGCCAGCAGCTTGTCCGGGGGAGGACGTGGCTACACCTTC
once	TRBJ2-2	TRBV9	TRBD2	CASSVAASGSFVAGELFF	TGTGCCAGCAGCGTAGCTGCTAGCGGGTCGTTTGTCGCCGGGGAGCTGTTTTTT
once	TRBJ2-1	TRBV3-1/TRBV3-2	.	CASSQDVGSSYNEQFF	TGTGCCAGCAGCCAAGATGTGGGAAGCTCCTACAATGAGCAGTTCTTC
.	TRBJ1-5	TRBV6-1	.	CASSELTGNQPQHF	TGTGCCAGCAGTGAATTGACGGGAAATCAGCCCCAGCATTTT
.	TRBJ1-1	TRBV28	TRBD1	CASSIRNRGFTEAFF	TGTGCCAGCAGCATCAGGAACAGGGGATTCACTGAAGCTTTCTTT
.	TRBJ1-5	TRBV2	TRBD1	CASSQGVSPQHF	TGTGCCAGCAGTCAGGGGGTCTCGCCCCAGCATTTT
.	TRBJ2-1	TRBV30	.	CAWRSSYNEQFF	TGTGCCTGGAGGAGCTCCTACAATGAGCAGTTCTTC